The clone carrying this T cell receptor (beta chain) showed up just a few times. Its specificity is unknown. The data belong to a study of cytomegalovirus exposure and HLA in healthy donors. Study in general: Of all 400 or so donors who were genotyped, 80% to 85% belonged to the Caucasian-associated ancestry cluster. Whole-study findings and limits: Later on, an analysis tied 15,000 or so TCR beta sequences to HLA alleles at 0.05 false discovery rate.

The PCR made use of 60 Vbeta and 13 Jbeta primers. The data were produced by immunoSEQ multiplex PCR, yet TCRdb's version contains in-frame clones alone and is incomplete. This table holds about 130,000 clones, about 10% found once. V lost 5 bases and J lost 2; bases outside the gene matches: 7. The CDR3 is 15 residues long. Germline assignment: CDR1 LNHDA and CDR2 SQIVND (reference sequence). This sequence was found in a young woman in good health and CMV-seropositive. This chain uses TRBV19 with TRBJ1-2; 8 nucleotides align to TRBD1. The specimen sequenced was PBMCs. Here the CDR3 DNA reads TGTGCCAGTAGTTCGAGACAGGGGCAGAACTATGGCTACACCTTC. Protein product: CASSSRQGQNYGYTF.